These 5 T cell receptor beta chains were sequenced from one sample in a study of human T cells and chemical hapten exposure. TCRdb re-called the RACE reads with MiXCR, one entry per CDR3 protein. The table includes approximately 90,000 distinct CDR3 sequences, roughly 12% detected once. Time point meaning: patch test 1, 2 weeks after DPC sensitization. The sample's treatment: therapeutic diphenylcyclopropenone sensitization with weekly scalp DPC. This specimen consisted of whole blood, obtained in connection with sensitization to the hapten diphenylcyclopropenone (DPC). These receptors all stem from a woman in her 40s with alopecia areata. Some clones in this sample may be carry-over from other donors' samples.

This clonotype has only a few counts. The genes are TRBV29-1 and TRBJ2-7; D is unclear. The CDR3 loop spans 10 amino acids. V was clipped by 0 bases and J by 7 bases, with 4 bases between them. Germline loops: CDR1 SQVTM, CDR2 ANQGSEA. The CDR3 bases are TGCAGCGTTGAAGAGGGTGAGCAGTACTTC. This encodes CSVEEGEQYF.

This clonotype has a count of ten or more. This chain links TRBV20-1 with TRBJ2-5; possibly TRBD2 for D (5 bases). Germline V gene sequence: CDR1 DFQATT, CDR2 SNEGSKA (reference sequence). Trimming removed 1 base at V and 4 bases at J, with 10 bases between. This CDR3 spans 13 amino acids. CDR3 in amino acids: CSARVRGPETQYF. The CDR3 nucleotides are TGCAGTGCTAGAGTGAGAGGGCCAGAGACCCAGTACTTC.

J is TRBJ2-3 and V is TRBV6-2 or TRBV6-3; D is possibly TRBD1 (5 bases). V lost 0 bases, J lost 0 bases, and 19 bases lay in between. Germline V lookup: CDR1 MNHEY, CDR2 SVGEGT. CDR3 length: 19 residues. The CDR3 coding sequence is TGTGCCAGCAGTTACTCGTCCGGTGGGGCCGGCCCTAGCACAGATACGCAGTATTTT. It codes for CASSYSSGGAGPSTDTQYF.

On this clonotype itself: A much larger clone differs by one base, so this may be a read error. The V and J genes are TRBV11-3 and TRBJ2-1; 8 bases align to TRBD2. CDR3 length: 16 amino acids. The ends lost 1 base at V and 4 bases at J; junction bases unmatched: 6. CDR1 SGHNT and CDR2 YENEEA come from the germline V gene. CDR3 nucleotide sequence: TGTGCCAGCAGCTTAGGGGCTAGCGGGTCGTACAATGAGCAGTTCTTC. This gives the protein CASSLGASGSYNEQFF.

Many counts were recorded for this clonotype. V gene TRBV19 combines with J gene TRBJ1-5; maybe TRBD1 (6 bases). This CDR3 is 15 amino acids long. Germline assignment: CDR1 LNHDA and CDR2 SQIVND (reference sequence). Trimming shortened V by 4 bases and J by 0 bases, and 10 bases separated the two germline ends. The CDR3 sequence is CASSSRGYSNQPQHF. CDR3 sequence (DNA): TGTGCCAGTAGTAGCAGGGGTTATAGCAATCAGCCCCAGCATTTT.